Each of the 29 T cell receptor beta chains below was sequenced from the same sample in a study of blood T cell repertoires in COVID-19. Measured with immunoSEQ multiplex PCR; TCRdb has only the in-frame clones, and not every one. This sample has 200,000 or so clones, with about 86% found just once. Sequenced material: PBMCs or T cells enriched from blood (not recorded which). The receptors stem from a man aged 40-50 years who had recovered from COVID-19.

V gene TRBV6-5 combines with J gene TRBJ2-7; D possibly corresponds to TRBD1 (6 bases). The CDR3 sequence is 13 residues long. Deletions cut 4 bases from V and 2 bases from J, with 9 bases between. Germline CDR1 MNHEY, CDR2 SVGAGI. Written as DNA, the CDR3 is TGTGCCAGCAGTTCTGACAGGCCCTACGAGCAGTACTTC. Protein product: CASSSDRPYEQYF.

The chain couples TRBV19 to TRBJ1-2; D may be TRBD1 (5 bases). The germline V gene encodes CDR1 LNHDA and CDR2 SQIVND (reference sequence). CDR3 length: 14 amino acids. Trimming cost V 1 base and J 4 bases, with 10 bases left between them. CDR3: CASSIGTDTYGYTF. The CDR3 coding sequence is TGTGCCAGTAGTATAGGGACGGACACCTATGGCTACACCTTC.

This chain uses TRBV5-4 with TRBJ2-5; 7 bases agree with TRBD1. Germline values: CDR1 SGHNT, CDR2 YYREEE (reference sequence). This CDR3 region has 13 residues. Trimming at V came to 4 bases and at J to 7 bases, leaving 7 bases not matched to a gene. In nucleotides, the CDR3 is TGTGCCAGCAGCATACAGGGGACCGGGACCCAGTACTTC. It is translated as CASSIQGTGTQYF.

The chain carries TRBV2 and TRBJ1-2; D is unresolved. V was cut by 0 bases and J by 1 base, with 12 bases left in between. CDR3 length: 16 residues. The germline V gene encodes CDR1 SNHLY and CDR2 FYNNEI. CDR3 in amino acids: CASSEASRGLNYGYTF. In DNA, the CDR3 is TGTGCCAGCAGTGAAGCCTCGAGAGGACTTAACTATGGCTACACCTTC. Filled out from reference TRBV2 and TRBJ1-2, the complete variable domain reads EPEVTQTPSHQVTQMGQEVILRCVPISNHLYFYWYRQILGQKVEFLVSFYNNEISEKSEIFDDQFSVERPDGSNFTLKIRSTKLEDSAMYFCASSEASRGLNYGYTFGSGTRLTVV.

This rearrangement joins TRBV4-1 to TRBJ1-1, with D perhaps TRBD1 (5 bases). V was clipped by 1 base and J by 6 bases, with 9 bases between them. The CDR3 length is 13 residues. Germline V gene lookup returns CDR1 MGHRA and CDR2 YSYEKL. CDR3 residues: CASSQGWGAEAFF. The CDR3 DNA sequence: TGCGCCAGCAGCCAAGGTTGGGGGGCTGAAGCTTTCTTT.

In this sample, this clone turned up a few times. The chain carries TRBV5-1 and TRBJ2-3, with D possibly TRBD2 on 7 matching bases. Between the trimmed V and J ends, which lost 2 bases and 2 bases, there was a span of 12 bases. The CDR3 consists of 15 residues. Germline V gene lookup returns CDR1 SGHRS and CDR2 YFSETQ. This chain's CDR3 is CASSFPGGNTDTQYF. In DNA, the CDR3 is TGCGCCAGCAGCTTCCCGGGGGGCAACACAGATACGCAGTATTTT.

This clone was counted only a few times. CDR3 bases: TGTGCCAGCAGTGGTAGGGGCACCGGGGAGCTGTTTTTT. Translating gives CASSGRGTGELFF. The gene calls are TRBV2 and TRBJ2-2; perhaps TRBD1 as D (5 bases). CDR1 is SNHLY, CDR2 FYNNEI, per germline. The CDR3 is 13 amino acids. Trimming shortened V by 4 bases and J by 4 bases, and 7 bases separated the two germline ends.

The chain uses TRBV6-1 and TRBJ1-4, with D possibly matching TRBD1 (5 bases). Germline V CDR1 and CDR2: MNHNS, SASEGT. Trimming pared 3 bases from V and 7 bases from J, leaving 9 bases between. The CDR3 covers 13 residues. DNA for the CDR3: TGTGCCAGCAGTGACAGGGTCGGTGAAAAACTGTTTTTT. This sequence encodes CASSDRVGEKLFF.

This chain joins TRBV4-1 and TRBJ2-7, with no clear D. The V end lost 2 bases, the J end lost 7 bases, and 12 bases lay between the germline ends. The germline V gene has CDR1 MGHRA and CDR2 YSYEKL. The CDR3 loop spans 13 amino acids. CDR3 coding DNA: TGCGCCAGCAGCCAACTCTCGATTCAGGAGCAGTACTTC. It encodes CASSQLSIQEQYF.

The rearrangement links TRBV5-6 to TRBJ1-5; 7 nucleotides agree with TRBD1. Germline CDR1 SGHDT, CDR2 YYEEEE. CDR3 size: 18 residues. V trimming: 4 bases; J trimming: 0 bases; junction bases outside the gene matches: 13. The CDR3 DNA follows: TGTGCCAGCAGCCGAGCCGGGACAGCTTCAAATAGCAATCAGCCCCAGCATTTT. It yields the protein CASSRAGTASNSNQPQHF. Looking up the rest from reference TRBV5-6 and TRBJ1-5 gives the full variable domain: DAGVTQSPTHLIKTRGQQVTLRCSPKSGHDTVSWYQQALGQGPQFIFQYYEEEERQRGNFPDRFSGHQFPNYSSELNVNALLLGDSALYLCASSRAGTASNSNQPQHFGDGTRLSIL.

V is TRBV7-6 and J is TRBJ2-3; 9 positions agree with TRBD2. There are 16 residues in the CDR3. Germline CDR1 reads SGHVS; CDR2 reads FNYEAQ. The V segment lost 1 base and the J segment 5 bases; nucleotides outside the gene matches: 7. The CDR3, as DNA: TGTGCCAGCAGCTTAGTTGTTAGCGGGGGACGAGATACGCAGTATTTT. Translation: CASSLVVSGGRDTQYF.

The CDR3 loop is CASSPSPASSGNTIYF. The CDR3 nucleotides read TGTGCCAGCTCACCATCTCCCGCCAGCTCTGGAAACACCATATATTTT. This rearrangement joins TRBV18 to TRBJ1-3, with unresolved D. CDR3 size: 16 residues. Germline lookup yields CDR1 KGHSH and CDR2 LQKENI. Trimming pared 2 bases from V and 0 bases from J, leaving 11 bases between.

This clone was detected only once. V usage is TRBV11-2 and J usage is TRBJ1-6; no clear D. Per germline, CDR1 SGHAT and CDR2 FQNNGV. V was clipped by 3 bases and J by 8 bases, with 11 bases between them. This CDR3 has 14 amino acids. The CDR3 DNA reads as TGTGCCAGCAGCTTGAGGGTTGGTGATTCACCCCTCCACTTT. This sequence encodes CASSLRVGDSPLHF.

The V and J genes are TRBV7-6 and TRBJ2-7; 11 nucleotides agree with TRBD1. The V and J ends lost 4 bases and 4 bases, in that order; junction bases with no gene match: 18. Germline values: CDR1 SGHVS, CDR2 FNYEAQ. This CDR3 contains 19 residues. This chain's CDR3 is CASSSSGTGGSLPSYEQYF. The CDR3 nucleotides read TGTGCCAGCAGCTCTTCCGGGACAGGGGGGTCCTTACCCTCTTACGAGCAGTACTTC.

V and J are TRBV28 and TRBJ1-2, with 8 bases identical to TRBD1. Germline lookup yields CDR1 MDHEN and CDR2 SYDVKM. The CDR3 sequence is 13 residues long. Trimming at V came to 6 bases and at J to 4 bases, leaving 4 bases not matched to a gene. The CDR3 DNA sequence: TGTGCCAGCAGCCCTACAGGGGGCTATGGCTACACCTTC. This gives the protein CASSPTGGYGYTF.

CDR3 DNA: TGCGCCAGCAGCTTGGCCCCTGCGGGGAACTACGAGCAGTACTTC. This gives the protein CASSLAPAGNYEQYF. The chain carries TRBV5-1 and TRBJ2-7; weak D call: TRBD2 (6 bases). Trimming removed 0 bases from V and 3 bases from J, with 13 bases in between. Germline V gene sequence: CDR1 SGHRS, CDR2 YFSETQ. The CDR3 runs to 15 residues. The whole variable domain, filled in from reference TRBV5-1 and TRBJ2-7, reads KAGVTQTPRYLIKTRGQQVTLSCSPISGHRSVSWYQQTPGQGLQFLFEYFSETQRNKGNFPGRFSGRQFSNSRSEMNVSTLELGDSALYLCASSLAPAGNYEQYFGPGTRLTVT.

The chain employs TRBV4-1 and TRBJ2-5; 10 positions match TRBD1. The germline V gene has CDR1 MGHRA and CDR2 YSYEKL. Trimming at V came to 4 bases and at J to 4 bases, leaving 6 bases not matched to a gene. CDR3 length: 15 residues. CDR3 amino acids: CASSRDRGSPETQYF. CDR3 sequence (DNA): TGCGCCAGCAGCCGGGACAGGGGCTCTCCAGAGACCCAGTACTTC.

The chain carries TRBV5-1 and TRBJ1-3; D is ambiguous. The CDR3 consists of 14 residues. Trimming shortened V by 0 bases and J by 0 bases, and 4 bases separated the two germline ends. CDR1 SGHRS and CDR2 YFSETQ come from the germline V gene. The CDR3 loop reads CASSLGSSGNTIYF. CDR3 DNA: TGCGCCAGCAGCTTGGGTAGCTCTGGAAACACCATATATTTT.

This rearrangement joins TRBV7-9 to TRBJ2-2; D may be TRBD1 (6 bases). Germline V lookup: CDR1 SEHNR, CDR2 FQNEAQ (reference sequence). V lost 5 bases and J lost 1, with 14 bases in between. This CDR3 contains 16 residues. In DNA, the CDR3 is TGTGCCAGCAGCCTAGAAACAGGGTGGAACACCGGGGAGCTGTTTTTT. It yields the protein CASSLETGWNTGELFF.

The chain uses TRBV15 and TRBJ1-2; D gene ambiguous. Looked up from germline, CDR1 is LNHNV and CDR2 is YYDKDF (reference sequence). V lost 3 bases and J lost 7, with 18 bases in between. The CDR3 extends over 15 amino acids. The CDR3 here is CATSRYPRREGGYTF. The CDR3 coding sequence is TGTGCCACCAGCAGGTACCCGAGGAGGGAGGGTGGCTACACCTTC.

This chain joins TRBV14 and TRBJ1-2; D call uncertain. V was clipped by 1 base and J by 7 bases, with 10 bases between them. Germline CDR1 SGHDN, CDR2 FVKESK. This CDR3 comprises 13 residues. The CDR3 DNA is TGTGCCAGCAGCCAAGGAGGAGGGAGTGGCTACACCTTC. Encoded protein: CASSQGGGSGYTF.

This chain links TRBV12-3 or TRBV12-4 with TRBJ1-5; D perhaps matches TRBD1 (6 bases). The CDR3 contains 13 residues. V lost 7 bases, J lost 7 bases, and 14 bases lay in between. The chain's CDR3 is CASNTQGGQPQHF. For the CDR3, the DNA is TGTGCCAGCAATACACAGGGTGGGCAGCCCCAGCATTTT.

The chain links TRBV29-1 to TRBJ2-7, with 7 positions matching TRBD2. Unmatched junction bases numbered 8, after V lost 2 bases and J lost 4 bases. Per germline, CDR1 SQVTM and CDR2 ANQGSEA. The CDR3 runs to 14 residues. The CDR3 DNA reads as TGCAGCGTTGAATCAGGGACTACGTCTTACGAGCAGTACTTC. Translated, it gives CSVESGTTSYEQYF.

CDR3 sequence (DNA): TGTGCCAGCAGCCGGGACAGGGTAGGTAACACTGAAGCTTTCTTT. Protein sequence: CASSRDRVGNTEAFF. The chain uses TRBV3-1 (or the pseudogene TRBV3-2) and TRBJ1-1, with 9 bases identical to TRBD1. The V gene end was trimmed by 4 bases and the J gene end by 2 bases; junction bases not matched to a gene: 5. The germline V gene has CDR1 LGHDT and CDR2 YNNKEL (reference sequence). There are 15 residues in the CDR3.

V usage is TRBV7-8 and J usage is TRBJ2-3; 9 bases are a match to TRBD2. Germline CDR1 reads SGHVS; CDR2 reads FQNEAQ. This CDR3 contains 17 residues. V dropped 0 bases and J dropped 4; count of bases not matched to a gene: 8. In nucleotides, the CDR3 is TGTGCCAGCAGCTTAGCGAGTGGGAGACTAGCGGCAGATACGCAGTATTTT. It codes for CASSLASGRLAADTQYF.

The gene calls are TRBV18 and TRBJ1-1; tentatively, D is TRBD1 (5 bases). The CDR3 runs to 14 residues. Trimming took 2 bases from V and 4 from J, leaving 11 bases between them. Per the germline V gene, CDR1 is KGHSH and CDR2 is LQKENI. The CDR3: CASSPDIGGTEAFF. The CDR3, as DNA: TGTGCCAGCTCACCAGATATCGGGGGCACTGAAGCTTTCTTT.

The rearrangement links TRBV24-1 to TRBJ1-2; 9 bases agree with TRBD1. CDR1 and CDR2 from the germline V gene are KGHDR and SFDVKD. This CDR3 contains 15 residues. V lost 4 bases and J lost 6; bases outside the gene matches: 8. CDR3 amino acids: CATSDPGTGWHGYTF. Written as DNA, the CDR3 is TGTGCCACCAGTGACCCCGGGACAGGGTGGCATGGCTACACCTTC.

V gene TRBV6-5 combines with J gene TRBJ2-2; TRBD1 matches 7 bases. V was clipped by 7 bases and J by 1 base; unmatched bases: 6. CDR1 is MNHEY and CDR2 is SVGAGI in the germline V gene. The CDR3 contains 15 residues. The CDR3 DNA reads TGTGCCAGCAAAAGGACAGGTTTGAACACCGGGGAGCTGTTTTTT. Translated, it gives CASKRTGLNTGELFF.

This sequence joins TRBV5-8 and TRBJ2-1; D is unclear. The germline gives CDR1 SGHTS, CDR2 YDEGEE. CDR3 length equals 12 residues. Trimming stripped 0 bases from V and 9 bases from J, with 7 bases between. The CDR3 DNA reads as TGTGCCAGCAGCTTGGACTGGAGTGAGCAGTTCTTC. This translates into CASSLDWSEQFF.